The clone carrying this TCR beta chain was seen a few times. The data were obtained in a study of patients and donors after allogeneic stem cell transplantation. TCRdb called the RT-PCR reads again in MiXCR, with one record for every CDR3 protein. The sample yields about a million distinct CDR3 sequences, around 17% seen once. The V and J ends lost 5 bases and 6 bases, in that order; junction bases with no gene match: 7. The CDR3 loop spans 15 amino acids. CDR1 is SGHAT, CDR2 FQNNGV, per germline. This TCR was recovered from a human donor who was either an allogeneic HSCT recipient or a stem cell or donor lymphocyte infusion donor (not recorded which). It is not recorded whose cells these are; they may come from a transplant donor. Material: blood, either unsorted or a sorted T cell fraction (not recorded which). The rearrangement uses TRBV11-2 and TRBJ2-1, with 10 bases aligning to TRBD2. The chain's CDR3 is CASSDIAGGINEQFF. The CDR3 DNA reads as TGTGCCAGCAGCGACATAGCGGGGGGTATCAATGAGCAGTTCTTC. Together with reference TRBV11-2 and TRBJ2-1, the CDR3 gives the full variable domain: EAGVAQSPRYKIIEKRQSVAFWCNPISGHATLYWYQQILGQGPKLLIQFQNNGVVDDSQLPKDRFSAERLKGVDSTLKIQPAKLEDSAVYLCASSDIAGGINEQFFGPGTRLTVL.